One and the same sample provided the 13 T cell receptor beta chains below, sequenced in a study of T cell changes during pregnancy in multiple sclerosis. Measured with immunoSEQ multiplex PCR; TCRdb has only the in-frame clones, and not every one. The sample includes some 79,000 clones, 90% to 95% seen only once; the top ten take approximately 0.43%. Sample: CD4+ T cells from peripheral blood mononuclear cells, taken in the second trimester of pregnancy. Every receptor here comes from a female donor with multiple sclerosis, enrolled in a pregnancy study.

V gene TRBV28 combines with J gene TRBJ1-1; possible D gene TRBD1, 5 bases. This CDR3 is built from 16 residues. Germline V CDR1 and CDR2: MDHEN, SYDVKM. The V end lost 1 base, the J end lost 0 bases, and 12 bases lay between the germline ends. The CDR3 reads CASSLYRSGLNTEAFF. DNA of the CDR3: TGTGCCAGCAGTTTATATCGATCAGGGTTGAACACTGAAGCTTTCTTT.

The chain joins TRBV6-5 to TRBJ2-7, with no clear D. The germline CDR1 and CDR2 sequences are MNHEY and SVGAGI. There are 13 residues in the CDR3. The V gene lost 2 bases and the J gene lost 2 bases, with 7 bases spanning the gap. CDR3 nucleotide sequence: TGTGCCAGCAGTTACGGCCAGACCTACGAGCAGTACTTC. Protein sequence: CASSYGQTYEQYF.

The chain employs TRBV6-1 and TRBJ2-7; 8 nucleotides match TRBD1. CDR3 length equals 13 residues. Germline V CDR1 and CDR2: MNHNS, SASEGT. V lost 6 bases to trimming and J lost 7 bases; unmatched junction nucleotides: 8. The CDR3 DNA reads TGTGCCAGCAGATTCGGACAGGGTCGGGAGCAGTACTTC. Its translation: CASRFGQGREQYF.

The chain combines TRBV4-2 with TRBJ2-7; D uncertain. CDR3 length: 15 residues. V was shortened by 0 bases and J by 5 bases, with 14 bases between the two germline ends. The germline V gene has CDR1 LGHNA and CDR2 YNFKEQ. The CDR3 DNA reads TGTGCCAGCAGCCAAGATCTCCAGGCGAGAGACGAGCAGTACTTC. Protein product: CASSQDLQARDEQYF.

The rearrangement uses TRBV4-3 and TRBJ2-3; 9 bases align to TRBD1. The germline V gene has CDR1 LGHNA and CDR2 YSLEER. Losses at the gene ends were 4 bases for V and 4 bases for J; bases not matched to a gene: 9. This CDR3 comprises 16 residues. Here the CDR3 reads CASSPRGTGNADTQYF. The CDR3 nucleotides are TGCGCCAGCAGCCCTCGCGGGACAGGGAACGCAGATACGCAGTATTTT.

CDR3 region: CASSLERFRTEAATEAFF. CDR3 nucleotides: TGTGCCAGCAGTTTAGAACGGTTTCGCACCGAGGCGGCCACTGAAGCTTTCTTT. This chain connects TRBV27 to TRBJ1-1, with D uncertain. The CDR3 has 18 residues. CDR1 and CDR2 (germline): MNHEY, SMNVEV (reference sequence). V lost 2 bases, J lost 4 bases, and 23 bases lay in between.

This rearrangement joins TRBV7-8 to TRBJ2-7; D might be TRBD2 (6 bases). Trimming stripped 5 bases from V and 4 bases from J, with 15 bases between. This CDR3 has 14 amino acids. Germline loops: CDR1 SGHVS, CDR2 FQNEAQ. CDR3 sequence reads: CASSQTGSIYEQYF. The CDR3, as DNA: TGTGCCAGCAGCCAAACCGGGAGCATATACGAGCAGTACTTC.

The chain joins TRBV7-3 to TRBJ2-2; 8 bases agree with TRBD1. Unmatched junction bases numbered 2, after V lost 6 bases and J lost 5 bases. CDR1 and CDR2 from the germline V gene are SGHTA and FQGTGA. This CDR3 is 13 amino acids long. The CDR3 DNA is TGTGCCAGCAGTCGACAGGGGACCGGGGAGCTGTTTTTT. It is translated as CASSRQGTGELFF. Based on the CDR3 plus reference TRBV7-3 and TRBJ2-2, the full variable domain is GAGVSQTPSNKVTEKGKYVELRCDPISGHTALYWYRQSLGQGPEFLIYFQGTGAADDSGLPNDRFFAVRPEGSVSTLKIQRTERGDSAVYLCASSRQGTGELFFGEGSRLTVL.

The chain carries TRBV5-1 and TRBJ1-1, with D possibly matching TRBD1 (6 bases). CDR1 and CDR2 (germline): SGHRS, YFSETQ. Between the trimmed V and J ends, which lost 4 bases and 1 base, there was a span of 8 bases. The CDR3 is 13 amino acids. In DNA form, the CDR3 reads TGCGCCAGCAGCAGGACAGCGAACACTGAAGCTTTCTTT. Its translation is CASSRTANTEAFF.

The chain joins TRBV5-4 to TRBJ1-3; the match to TRBD1 covers 7 bases. The germline gives CDR1 SGHNT, CDR2 YYREEE (reference sequence). The CDR3 is 14 residues long. Unmatched junction bases numbered 1, after V lost 3 bases and J lost 1 base. The CDR3 protein is CASSSTGSGNTIYF. CDR3 bases: TGTGCCAGCAGCTCGACAGGGTCTGGAAACACCATATATTTT.

The gene calls are TRBV7-3 and TRBJ1-5, with no clear D. Germline CDR1 SGHTA, CDR2 FQGTGA. Trimming removed 5 bases from V and 1 base from J, with 18 bases in between. CDR3 size: 17 residues. CDR3 in DNA: TGTGCCAGCAGCCCTCTAACAGAGAAACTCAGCAATCAGCCCCAGCATTTT. This codes for CASSPLTEKLSNQPQHF. The full variable domain, in which reference TRBV7-3 and TRBJ1-5 provide the parts outside the CDR3, is GAGVSQTPSNKVTEKGKYVELRCDPISGHTALYWYRQSLGQGPEFLIYFQGTGAADDSGLPNDRFFAVRPEGSVSTLKIQRTERGDSAVYLCASSPLTEKLSNQPQHFGDGTRLSIL.

The chain has TRBV15 and TRBJ2-1, with TRBD2 identical over 12 bases. The germline CDR1 and CDR2 sequences are LNHNV and YYDKDF (reference sequence). CDR3 length equals 16 residues. V shed 2 bases, J shed 8 bases, and the junction held 7 bases outside the gene matches. Here the CDR3 reads CATSRNLAGGRHEQFF. In nucleotides, the CDR3 is TGTGCCACCAGCAGAAACCTAGCGGGAGGGAGGCATGAGCAGTTCTTC.

This clone was seen once. V usage is TRBV27 and J usage is TRBJ2-1; unclear D gene. The V gene's germline CDR1 is MNHEY and CDR2 SMNVEV (reference sequence). This CDR3 spans 16 amino acids. The V gene lost 4 bases and the J gene lost 2 bases, with 15 bases spanning the gap. This chain's CDR3 is CASSSQVLPPYNEQFF. CDR3 in DNA: TGTGCCAGCAGTTCCCAGGTTCTCCCCCCCTACAATGAGCAGTTCTTC.